Listed here are 11 T cell receptor beta chains from one sample, sequenced in a study of T-cell memory formation after mild COVID-19. Via MiXCR, TCRdb re-called the 5' RACE reads, giving one row per CDR3 protein. The table has about 250,000 distinct CDR3 sequences, just over 15% seen once; the top ten hold around 2%. Sequencing was done on a sample of PBMCs or a T cell subset sorted from them (not recorded which). Receptors were obtained from an adult woman who had mild COVID-19 (a few samples of this study predate the infection). Cell type and time point are not known.

Many counts were recorded for this clonotype. The gene calls are TRBV5-1 and TRBJ2-7; possibly TRBD2 for D (6 bases). CDR1 is SGHRS and CDR2 is YFSETQ in the germline V gene. Trimming left V 6 bases short and J 4 bases short, with 17 bases between. The length of the CDR3 is 14 residues. The CDR3 region has the DNA TGCGCCAGCAAAACTAGCCGAGGGCCTTACGAGCAGTACTTC. It is translated as CASKTSRGPYEQYF.

This clonotype was seen a few times. The CDR3 DNA reads as TGTGCCAGCAGCCAACCTCAGAAGACCCAGTACTTC. It yields the protein CASSQPQKTQYF. This chain uses TRBV3-1 with TRBJ2-5; D gene ambiguous. Trimming left V 2 bases short and J 6 bases short, with 7 bases between. The CDR3 runs 12 residues. Germline values: CDR1 LGHDT, CDR2 YNNKEL (reference sequence).

Only a few counts were recorded for this clonotype. The rearrangement joins TRBV25-1 to TRBJ1-5; D is undetermined. This CDR3 contains 13 residues. Germline CDR1 and CDR2: MGHDK and SYGVNS. V was pared by 5 bases and J by 2 bases, with 7 bases between. The CDR3, as DNA: TGTGCCAGCAGTTATGGGGGCAATCAGCCCCAGCATTTT. Translation: CASSYGGNQPQHF.

This clonotype was seen more than once but under ten times. The CDR3 loop is CASSRNRALNNEQFF. In DNA form, the CDR3 reads TGCGCCAGCAGCCGAAACAGGGCCCTTAACAATGAGCAGTTCTTC. This sequence joins TRBV4-3 and TRBJ2-1; possible D gene TRBD1, 6 bases. The germline CDR1 and CDR2 sequences are LGHNA and YSLEER. Deletions cut 4 bases from V and 5 bases from J, with 15 bases between. This CDR3 is 15 amino acids long.

The CDR3 DNA reads TGCGCCAGCAGACAACAGGGATGGAGCACCGGGGAGCTGTTTTTT. Translation gives CASRQQGWSTGELFF. The chain couples TRBV4-1 to TRBJ2-2; perhaps TRBD1 as D (6 bases). Deletions cut 6 bases from V and 4 bases from J, with 15 bases between. The CDR3 has 15 amino acids. CDR1 is MGHRA and CDR2 is YSYEKL in the germline V gene.

This clonotype occurred a few times. The chain combines TRBV5-6 with TRBJ2-3; unclear D gene. CDR1 and CDR2 from the germline V gene are SGHDT and YYEEEE. The CDR3 spans 15 residues. V was shortened by 2 bases and J by 7 bases, with 17 bases between the two germline ends. The CDR3 loop reads CASSLTRLAPNTQYF. The CDR3 coding sequence is TGTGCCAGCAGCTTAACCCGACTTGCCCCGAATACGCAGTATTTT.

The rearrangement uses TRBV20-1 and TRBJ2-3; perhaps TRBD2 as D (6 bases). The V end was cut by 6 bases, the J end by 5 bases, with 15 bases between. Germline V gene lookup returns CDR1 DFQATT and CDR2 SNEGSKA (reference sequence). This CDR3 is 13 amino acids long. The CDR3 sequence is CSAQEGPLDTQYF. As DNA, the CDR3 is TGCAGTGCCCAGGAGGGGCCCTTAGATACGCAGTATTTT.

The rearrangement uses TRBV20-1 and TRBJ2-3, with D unresolved. Per the germline V gene, CDR1 is DFQATT and CDR2 is SNEGSKA (reference sequence). Trimming took off 0 bases at V and 3 bases at J, with 19 bases between the two ends. This CDR3 has 17 amino acids. The CDR3 DNA reads TGCAGTGCTAGAGATCCTCGTTCCAGGATGGGTACAGATACGCAGTATTTT. As protein: CSARDPRSRMGTDTQYF.

This clonotype came up a few times. The J gene is TRBJ2-2, the V gene TRBV5-1, with 7 nucleotides matching TRBD1. V was clipped by 3 bases and J by 1 base; unmatched bases: 0. The germline CDR1 and CDR2 sequences are SGHRS and YFSETQ. The CDR3 length is 14 residues. DNA of the CDR3: TGCGCCAGCAGCTGGACAGGGAACACCGGGGAGCTGTTTTTT. This encodes CASSWTGNTGELFF.

In its sample, this clonotype was seen a few times. The J gene is TRBJ2-6, the V gene TRBV6-5; no reliable D call. CDR3 length: 14 amino acids. Trimming stripped 2 bases from V and 0 bases from J, with 2 bases between. CDR1 and CDR2 (germline): MNHEY, SVGAGI. For the CDR3, the DNA is TGTGCCAGCAGTTACATCTCTGGGGCCAACGTCCTGACTTTC. This gives the protein CASSYISGANVLTF.

The chain carries TRBV6-6 and TRBJ2-3; TRBD2 might be the D (6 bases). The V and J ends lost 6 bases and 0 bases respectively, with 13 bases between them. The germline CDR1 and CDR2 sequences are MNHNY and SVGAGI (reference sequence). The CDR3 spans 15 residues. The CDR3 sequence: CASSPWGTSTDTQYF. The CDR3 nucleotides are TGTGCCAGCAGCCCCTGGGGGACTAGCACAGATACGCAGTATTTT.